The sequence of this TCR beta chain was determined in a study of T cell repertoires in cytomegalovirus infection. The V and J ends lost 4 bases and 7 bases, in that order; junction bases with no gene match: 6. The CDR3 is made up of 13 amino acids. Germline values: CDR1 MNHEY, CDR2 SVGEGT. MiXCR, applied by TCRdb to the reads, yields one record per CDR3 protein. The table lists roughly 500,000 distinct CDR3 sequences, about two fifths of them singletons. A note on this clonotype: The antigen is not known.

The sequence was obtained from a human donor in good health (CMV status not recorded). Some clones in this sample may be carry-over from other donors' samples. The rearrangement links TRBV6-2 or TRBV6-3 to TRBJ2-7, with 8 bases that match TRBD1. The material was cultured PBMCs, obtained from culture after CMV antigen stimulation. The CDR3 spells CASSSDRVEEQYF. The CDR3 nucleotides read TGTGCCAGCAGTTCGGACAGGGTGGAGGAGCAGTACTTC.